This T cell receptor beta chain was documented in a study of blood T cell repertoires in COVID-19. In the study overall: Acute and convalescent COVID-19 samples came from the United States, Italy and Spain.

This CDR3 comprises 15 residues. Germline V gene data show CDR1 as SGHTS and CDR2 as YDEGEE. J was trimmed by 3 bases and V by 4 bases; bases with no gene match: 6. Method: immunoSEQ multiplex PCR; TCRdb's copy keeps in-frame clones and lacks some. The sample contains about 170,000 clones, 84% of which appear only once. The sample comprised peripheral blood. This chain joins TRBV5-8 and TRBJ1-2; TRBD1 matches 10 bases. This clonotype was obtained from a woman older than 75 with COVID-19, enrolled during active disease. CDR3 residues: CASSPTGGKYYGYTF. CDR3 DNA: TGTGCCAGCAGCCCGACAGGGGGCAAGTACTATGGCTACACCTTC.